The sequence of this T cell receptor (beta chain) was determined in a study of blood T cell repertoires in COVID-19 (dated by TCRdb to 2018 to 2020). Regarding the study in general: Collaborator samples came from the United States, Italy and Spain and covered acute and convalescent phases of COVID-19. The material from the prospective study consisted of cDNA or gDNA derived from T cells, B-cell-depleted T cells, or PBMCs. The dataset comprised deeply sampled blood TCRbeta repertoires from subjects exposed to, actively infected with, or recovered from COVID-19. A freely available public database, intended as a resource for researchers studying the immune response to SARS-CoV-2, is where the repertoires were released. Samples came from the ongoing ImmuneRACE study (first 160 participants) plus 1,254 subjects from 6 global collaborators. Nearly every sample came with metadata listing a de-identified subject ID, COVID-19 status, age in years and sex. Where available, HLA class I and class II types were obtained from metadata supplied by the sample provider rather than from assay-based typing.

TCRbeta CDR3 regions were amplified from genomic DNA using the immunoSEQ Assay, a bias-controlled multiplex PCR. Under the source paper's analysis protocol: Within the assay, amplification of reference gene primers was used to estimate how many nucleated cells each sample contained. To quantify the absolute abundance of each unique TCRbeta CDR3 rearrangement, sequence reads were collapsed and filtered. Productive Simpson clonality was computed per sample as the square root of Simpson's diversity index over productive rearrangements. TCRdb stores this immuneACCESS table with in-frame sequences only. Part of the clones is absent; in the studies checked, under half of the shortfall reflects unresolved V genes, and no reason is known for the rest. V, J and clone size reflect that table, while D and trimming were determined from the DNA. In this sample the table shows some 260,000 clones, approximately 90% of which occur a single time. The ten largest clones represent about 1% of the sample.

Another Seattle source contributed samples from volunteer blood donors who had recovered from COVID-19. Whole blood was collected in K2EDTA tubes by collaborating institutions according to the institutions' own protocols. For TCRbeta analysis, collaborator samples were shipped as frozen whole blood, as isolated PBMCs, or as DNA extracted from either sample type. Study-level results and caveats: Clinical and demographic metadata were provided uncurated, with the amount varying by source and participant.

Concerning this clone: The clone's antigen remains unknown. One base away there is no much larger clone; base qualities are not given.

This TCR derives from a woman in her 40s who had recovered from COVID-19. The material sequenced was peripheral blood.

DNA sequence: TGTGCCAGCAGTTTATCGAGGGCAGGGAGGACTGAAGCTTTCTTT. This encodes CASSLSRAGRTEAFF. The chain couples TRBV27 to TRBJ1-1; the best D guess is TRBD1, with 5 bases matching. The germline V gene (reference sequence) supplies CDR1 MNHEY and CDR2 SMNVEV. The CDR3 runs 15 amino acids, cysteine and phenylalanine included. The kept DNA is CDR3 alone, 45 bases in frame from the first base. Between the V and J ends, shortened by 0 bases and 5 bases respectively, the junction contains 13 bases.